The 26 T cell receptor beta chains listed next were all sequenced from one sample in a study of CD8 T cells in ankylosing spondylitis (dated by TCRdb to about 2017). Beyond this particular receptor, the publication reports: Blood from ankylosing spondylitis patients appeared to be characterized by a TCR beta motif made up of several highly homologous amino acid variants.

Library creation used 5' RACE. The run used an Illumina HiSeq 2500. The raw public data were reprocessed by TCRdb itself: fastp quality trimming at Q25, MiXCR clonotype calling, in-frame beta chains only. One record per CDR3 amino acid sequence lists the most common genes and DNA. The sample table shows roughly 440,000 distinct CDR3 sequences, and 17% are seen once. The ten largest clonotypes hold over 1% of the sample. These receptors have no known antigen. What was sequenced was blood, either unsorted or a sorted T cell fraction (not recorded which). Source of these receptors: a male donor with ankylosing spondylitis.

This clonotype was counted between two and nine times. This chain connects TRBV5-8 to TRBJ2-1, with a weak D call TRBD2 (7 bases). Deletions cut 0 bases from V and 7 bases from J, with 14 bases between. Germline assignment: CDR1 SGHTS and CDR2 YDEGEE. The CDR3 spans 15 residues. This CDR3 is CASSLVGGLGNEQFF. The CDR3 nucleotides are TGTGCCAGCAGCTTGGTGGGGGGGCTAGGTAATGAGCAGTTCTTC. Full variable domain (remainder filled in from reference TRBV5-8 and TRBJ2-1): EAGVTQSPTHLIKTRGQQATLRCSPISGHTSVYWYQQALGLGLQFLLWYDEGEERNRGNFPPRFSGRQFPNYSSELNVNALELEDSALYLCASSLVGGLGNEQFFGPGTRLTVL.

This clonotype was seen at least ten times. The chain carries TRBV7-2 and TRBJ2-1, with 8 bases aligning to TRBD1. The CDR3 spans 15 residues. Trimming at V came to 2 bases and at J to 8 bases, leaving 8 bases not matched to a gene. Germline-derived CDR1 and CDR2 are SGHTA and FQGNSA. CDR3 in DNA: TGTGCCAGCAGCTTATTAGGACAGGGAGGTGATGAGCAGTTCTTC. It is translated as CASSLLGQGGDEQFF.

This clonotype was found a few times. V gene TRBV20-1 combines with J gene TRBJ2-7; D gene uncertain. Germline lookup yields CDR1 DFQATT and CDR2 SNEGSKA (reference sequence). The CDR3 is made up of 13 amino acids. Trimming took 7 bases from V and 5 from J, leaving 18 bases between them. CDR3 loop: CSGSLGFRDEQYF. CDR3 coding DNA: TGCAGTGGGAGTTTGGGGTTTAGAGACGAGCAGTACTTC.

V gene TRBV6-1 combines with J gene TRBJ1-2; the match to TRBD1 covers 10 bases. V lost 6 bases to trimming and J lost 2 bases; unmatched junction nucleotides: 9. This CDR3 is 16 amino acids long. The germline gives CDR1 MNHNS, CDR2 SASEGT. CDR3 sequence reads: CASSRGQGEWNYGYTF. The CDR3 coding sequence is TGTGCCAGCAGCCGCGGACAGGGGGAGTGGAACTATGGCTACACCTTC.

The chain joins TRBV6-1 to TRBJ2-6; D is uncertain. The CDR3 length is 15 residues. With 7 bases removed from V and 0 bases from J, the gap between germline ends came to 10 bases. Germline V gene data show CDR1 as MNHNS and CDR2 as SASEGT. The CDR3 reads CASKPTPSGANVLTF. The CDR3 nucleotides are TGTGCCAGCAAACCGACGCCCTCTGGGGCCAACGTCCTGACTTTC.

This clonotype showed up just a few times. The chain joins TRBV7-2 to TRBJ2-7; 10 bases align to TRBD1. The CDR3 runs 15 residues. Trimming took 2 bases from V and 4 from J; bases not matched to a gene: 5. Germline V lookup: CDR1 SGHTA, CDR2 FQGNSA. The CDR3 loop reads CASSLTPGQGYEQYF. The CDR3 bases are TGTGCCAGCAGCTTAACTCCGGGACAGGGGTACGAGCAGTACTTC.

This clonotype was seen only a few times. The gene calls are TRBV27 and TRBJ2-5; 7 nucleotides agree with TRBD2. V trimming: 8 bases; J trimming: 4 bases; junction bases outside the gene matches: 10. The CDR3 sequence is 14 residues long. In germline, CDR1 is MNHEY, CDR2 SMNVEV (reference sequence). This CDR3 reads CASEGSLALETQYF. CDR3 in DNA: TGTGCCAGCGAGGGGTCACTAGCGTTAGAGACCCAGTACTTC.

J is TRBJ2-7 and V is TRBV10-3; tentatively, D is TRBD1 or TRBD2 (7 bases each). The CDR3 length is 13 residues. Trimming stripped 8 bases from V and 2 bases from J, with 13 bases between. Germline V lookup: CDR1 ENHRY, CDR2 SYGVKD. The chain's CDR3 is CAIGGGQTYEQYF. The CDR3 bases are TGTGCCATCGGGGGGGGACAGACCTACGAGCAGTACTTC.

The V gene is TRBV7-9, the J gene TRBJ2-2, with 7 bases matching TRBD1. V shed 5 bases, J shed 4 bases, and the junction held 10 bases outside the gene matches. This CDR3 has 16 residues. Germline CDR1 reads SEHNR; CDR2 reads FQNEAQ (reference sequence). The CDR3 spells CASSPGTVFGTGELFF. The CDR3 DNA is TGTGCCAGCAGCCCTGGGACAGTGTTCGGCACCGGGGAGCTGTTTTTT. Variable domain in full (rest from reference TRBV7-9 and TRBJ2-2): DTGVSQNPRHKITKRGQNVTFRCDPISEHNRLYWYRQTLGQGPEFLTYFQNEAQLEKSRLLSDRFSAERPKGSFSTLEIQRTEQGDSAMYLCASSPGTVFGTGELFFGEGSRLTVL.

In its sample, this clonotype was seen a few times. This chain links TRBV6-6 with TRBJ2-7, with D perhaps being TRBD1 or TRBD2 (5 bases each). The CDR3 is 12 amino acids. Trimming removed 6 bases at V and 5 bases at J, with 11 bases between. The germline gives CDR1 MNHNY, CDR2 SVGAGI (reference sequence). The CDR3 sequence: CASRHGTNEQYF. The CDR3 bases are TGTGCCAGCAGGCACGGGACGAACGAGCAGTACTTC.

This clonotype showed up many times. CDR3 coding DNA: TGTGCCAGCCGAAGAGGGGAGGTGCAGCCCCAGCATTTT. It specifies CASRRGEVQPQHF. V usage is TRBV12-3 or TRBV12-4 and J usage is TRBJ1-5; tentatively, D is TRBD1 (5 bases). The CDR3 loop spans 13 amino acids. Trimming shortened V by 8 bases and J by 7 bases, and 15 bases separated the two germline ends.

This clonotype was recorded many times. The chain employs TRBV5-1 and TRBJ1-4; 10 bases map to TRBD1. J gave up 5 bases and V 4 bases, and 5 bases lay outside the gene matches. The CDR3 is made up of 15 amino acids. Germline V lookup: CDR1 SGHRS, CDR2 YFSETQ. As DNA, the CDR3 is TGCGCCAGCAGCCGACGACAGGGGGCAAATGAAAAACTGTTTTTT. Amino acid sequence: CASSRRQGANEKLFF.

The chain has TRBV27 and TRBJ2-3, with TRBD1 matching 8 bases. The CDR3 spans 15 residues. Germline V gives CDR1 MNHEY, CDR2 SMNVEV (reference sequence). Germline trimming cut 6 bases from V and 4 bases from J; bases unmatched to any gene: 9. The CDR3 reads CASSSQGAGADTQYF. The CDR3 DNA reads as TGTGCCAGCAGCTCCCAGGGGGCAGGGGCAGATACGCAGTATTTT.

The sample holds a few counts of this clonotype. V is TRBV18 and J is TRBJ1-1, with TRBD1 as a possible D gene (5 bases). CDR3 length: 15 amino acids. Germline values: CDR1 KGHSH, CDR2 LQKENI. V lost 6 bases and J lost 0, with 14 bases in between. The CDR3 is CASSPGRNMNTEAFF. The CDR3 bases are TGTGCCAGCTCCCCGGGACGGAACATGAACACTGAAGCTTTCTTT. Drawing the rest from reference TRBV18 and TRBJ1-1, the complete variable domain is NAGVMQNPRHLVRRRGQEARLRCSPMKGHSHVYWYRQLPEEGLKFMVYLQKENIIDESGMPKERFSAEFPKEGPSILRIQQVVRGDSAAYFCASSPGRNMNTEAFFGQGTRLTVV.

This clonotype was counted a few times. The chain has TRBV5-4 and TRBJ2-6, with D unclear. V was pared by 8 bases and J by 4 bases, with 7 bases between. Germline values: CDR1 SGHNT, CDR2 YYREEE (reference sequence). The length of the CDR3 is 12 residues. The CDR3, as DNA: TGTGCCAGTTCAGAGGGGGCCAACGTCCTGACTTTC. Translating it yields CASSEGANVLTF.

This chain links TRBV7-9 with TRBJ1-1; D not resolved. V was pared by 4 bases and J by 0 bases, with 12 bases between. The length of the CDR3 is 15 residues. The germline V gene encodes CDR1 SEHNR and CDR2 FQNEAQ (reference sequence). CDR3 protein: CASSSTKGVNTEAFF. The DNA of the CDR3 is TGTGCCAGCAGCTCCACTAAGGGCGTGAACACTGAAGCTTTCTTT.

The J gene is TRBJ2-2, the V gene TRBV2; 7 positions match TRBD1. This CDR3 spans 14 amino acids. Germline loops: CDR1 SNHLY, CDR2 FYNNEI. V lost 5 bases to trimming and J lost 4 bases; unmatched junction nucleotides: 4. The CDR3 DNA follows: TGTGCCAGCAGTTCCACAGGGGCCACCGGGGAGCTGTTTTTT. Translation: CASSSTGATGELFF. Looking up the rest from reference TRBV2 and TRBJ2-2 gives the full variable domain: EPEVTQTPSHQVTQMGQEVILRCVPISNHLYFYWYRQILGQKVEFLVSFYNNEISEKSEIFDDQFSVERPDGSNFTLKIRSTKLEDSAMYFCASSSTGATGELFFGEGSRLTVL.

The chain links TRBV7-2 to TRBJ2-4; D is ambiguous. This CDR3 is 15 amino acids long. Deletions cut 2 bases from V and 0 bases from J, with 8 bases between. Per the germline V gene, CDR1 is SGHTA and CDR2 is FQGNSA. The CDR3 is CASSLPFLAKNIQYF. The CDR3 nucleotides are TGTGCCAGCAGCTTACCTTTCCTAGCCAAAAACATTCAGTACTTC.

This clonotype was detected only a few times. This chain connects TRBV12-3 or TRBV12-4 to TRBJ2-1; D unclear. The length of the CDR3 is 12 residues. The V end was cut by 3 bases, the J end by 9 bases, with 9 bases between. CDR3 nucleotide sequence: TGTGCCAGCAGTTTCCGGCCGGGTGAGCAGTTCTTC. It yields the protein CASSFRPGEQFF.

This clonotype was found a few times. This chain connects TRBV20-1 to TRBJ2-3; D is undetermined. V was shortened by 4 bases and J by 2 bases, with 4 bases between the two germline ends. CDR3 length: 11 amino acids. Germline loops: CDR1 DFQATT, CDR2 SNEGSKA (reference sequence). DNA for the CDR3: TGCAGTGCTACAACCACAGATACGCAGTATTTT. Protein product: CSATTTDTQYF.

A few counts support this clonotype. The rearrangement joins TRBV14 to TRBJ1-4; TRBD1 might be the D (6 bases). CDR3 length: 12 residues. The V and J ends lost 3 bases and 11 bases respectively, with 10 bases between them. Per the germline V gene, CDR1 is SGHDN and CDR2 is FVKESK. This CDR3 is CASSHKGGKLFF. For the CDR3, the DNA is TGTGCCAGCAGCCACAAAGGGGGGAAACTGTTTTTT.

This clonotype was seen only a few times. The rearrangement links TRBV11-2 to TRBJ2-2; D remains unclear. Germline V gives CDR1 SGHAT, CDR2 FQNNGV. The CDR3 is 14 amino acids. The V and J ends lost 5 bases and 5 bases respectively, with 12 bases between them. CDR3 sequence: CASSILPHTGELFF. CDR3 coding DNA: TGTGCCAGCAGCATCCTTCCTCATACCGGGGAGCTGTTTTTT.

The chain links TRBV7-3 to TRBJ2-7, with 10 bases lining up with TRBD2. The CDR3 runs 16 residues. The germline V gene encodes CDR1 SGHTA and CDR2 FQGTGA. The ends lost 5 bases at V and 2 bases at J; junction bases unmatched: 9. The CDR3 DNA reads TGTGCCAGCAGCAAGACTAGCGGGTCACCAACCTACGAGCAGTACTTC. Translated: CASSKTSGSPTYEQYF.

This clonotype was seen at least ten times. The rearrangement joins TRBV10-3 to TRBJ1-5, with D possibly matching TRBD1 (5 bases). The CDR3 loop spans 12 amino acids. The ends were cut back, 10 bases at V and 9 bases at J, with 16 bases in the middle. CDR1 is ENHRY and CDR2 is SYGVKD in the germline V gene. The CDR3 loop reads CANWGGDGPQHF. Written as DNA, the CDR3 is TGTGCCAACTGGGGAGGGGATGGGCCCCAGCATTTT.

This clonotype was detected only a few times. This chain connects TRBV20-1 to TRBJ1-1; possibly TRBD1 for D (5 bases). V dropped 6 bases and J dropped 5 bases, with 13 bases sitting between them. Germline lookup yields CDR1 DFQATT and CDR2 SNEGSKA (reference sequence). This CDR3 contains 12 residues. CDR3 in amino acids: CSASGGSTEAFF. The CDR3 bases are TGCAGTGCCTCCGGGGGTAGTACTGAAGCTTTCTTT.

This clonotype was seen more than once but under ten times. This rearrangement joins TRBV29-1 to TRBJ1-4; no clear D. The CDR3 consists of 10 residues. Germline V gene data show CDR1 as SQVTM and CDR2 as ANQGSEA. The CDR3 region is CSLMVGELFF. Written as DNA, the CDR3 is TGCAGTCTGATGGTCGGGGAACTGTTTTTT.